This is a list of T cell receptor beta chains from one sample in a study of cytomegalovirus exposure and HLA in healthy donors. Produced via immunoSEQ multiplex PCR; TCRdb's table is partial and in-frame only. This sample has 150,000 or so clones; over 70% occur once, and the top ten carry 7%. Sequencing was carried out using PBMCs. These receptors all come from a woman aged 40 to 50 in good health and CMV-seropositive. Each CDR3 is given with its conserved first and last residue. D genes are given only for firm matches. Only part of the rows carry a size: once, few, many, or a class if the clone is expanded.

d_gene	v_gene	abundance	j_gene	CDR3aa	CDR3nt
TRBD2	TRBV5-6	.	TRBJ2-5	CASSPAGGLETQYF	TGTGCCAGCAGCCCTGCGGGGGGGCTTGAGACCCAGTACTTC
.	TRBV7-2	.	TRBJ2-5	CASTKGGEHQETQYF	TGTGCCAGCACGAAAGGGGGGGAACACCAAGAGACCCAGTACTTC
.	TRBV5-1	.	TRBJ1-1	CASSPGFRRGNTEAFF	TGCGCCAGCAGCCCCGGATTTCGGAGGGGGAACACTGAAGCTTTCTTT
.	TRBV19	few	TRBJ1-4	CASSILQMEKLFF	TGTGCCAGTAGTATTTTACAGATGGAAAAACTGTTTTTT
.	TRBV5-4	.	TRBJ2-6	CASSLASFRHSGANVLTF	TGTGCCAGCAGCTTGGCCTCCTTCAGACACTCTGGGGCCAACGTCCTGACTTTC
.	TRBV9	.	TRBJ2-3	CASSAGADTQYF	TGTGCCAGCAGCGCGGGAGCAGATACGCAGTATTTT
TRBD2	TRBV9	.	TRBJ2-7	CASSVYPSGSAYEQYF	TGTGCCAGCAGCGTCTACCCTAGCGGGTCAGCCTACGAGCAGTACTTC
TRBD1	TRBV5-6	.	TRBJ1-1	CASSLVPQGKAFF	TGTGCCAGCAGCTTGGTCCCACAGGGGAAAGCTTTCTTT
TRBD2	TRBV19	.	TRBJ2-7	CASSISGTSIARSYEQYF	TGTGCCAGTAGTATTTCCGGGACTAGCATAGCGCGCTCCTACGAGCAGTACTTC
.	TRBV5-1	.	TRBJ1-1	CASSQVMAMNTEAFF	TGCGCCAGCAGTCAGGTCATGGCGATGAACACTGAAGCTTTCTTT
.	TRBV5-6	.	TRBJ1-4	CASSLPGDNEKLFF	TGTGCCAGCAGCTTGCCGGGGGATAATGAAAAACTGTTTTTT
.	TRBV29-1	.	TRBJ2-5	CSVVSREKTQYF	TGCAGCGTTGTTAGCAGGGAAAAGACCCAGTACTTC
.	TRBV7-9	.	TRBJ1-3	CASSPLGNTIYF	TGTGCCAGCAGCCCCTTAGGAAACACCATATATTTT
.	TRBV4-1	.	TRBJ1-5	CASSQGYGGQPQHF	TGCGCCAGCAGCCAAGGCTACGGAGGTCAGCCCCAGCATTTT
.	TRBV11-3	once	TRBJ2-1	CASSLDGSRTENEQFF	TGTGCCAGCAGCTTAGACGGATCGCGAACGGAGAATGAGCAGTTCTTC
TRBD2	TRBV5-1	.	TRBJ2-7	CASRPDSGGSSYEQYF	TGCGCCAGCCGACCAGATAGCGGGGGATCTTCCTACGAGCAGTACTTC
TRBD1	TRBV28	.	TRBJ2-7	CASSFGTGRLSYEQYF	TGTGCCAGCAGTTTTGGGACAGGAAGACTCTCCTACGAGCAGTACTTC
.	TRBV7-2	once	TRBJ1-5	CASSTRTADQPQHF	TGTGCCAGCAGCACCCGGACAGCTGATCAGCCCCAGCATTTT
.	TRBV30	.	TRBJ1-1	CAWSISRVRTGDTEAFF	TGTGCCTGGAGTATATCAAGGGTGCGGACGGGGGACACTGAAGCTTTCTTT
.	TRBV5-1	.	TRBJ1-1	CASSESQEAFF	TGCGCCAGCAGCGAATCACAAGAAGCTTTCTTT
TRBD2	TRBV7-2	once	TRBJ2-1	CASSPSWGGSNEQFF	TGTGCCAGCAGCCCATCATGGGGGGGTAGCAATGAGCAGTTCTTC
TRBD1	TRBV5-6	.	TRBJ2-3	CASSGRQGGTDTQYF	TGTGCCAGCAGCGGAAGACAGGGGGGCACAGATACGCAGTATTTT
TRBD1	TRBV5-1	.	TRBJ2-2	CASSGLTGNGGELFF	TGCGCCAGCAGCGGGCTGACAGGGAACGGCGGGGAGCTGTTTTTT
.	TRBV11-2	few	TRBJ1-1	CASSPGYTEAFF	TGTGCCAGCAGCCCAGGTTACACTGAAGCTTTCTTT
.	TRBV19	.	TRBJ1-5	CASRTNRVPNQPQHF	TGTGCCAGTAGAACTAACAGGGTCCCAAATCAGCCCCAGCATTTT
.	TRBV5-4	.	TRBJ1-2	CASSLDRTYGYTF	TGTGCCAGCAGCTTGGACAGGACATATGGCTACACCTTC
TRBD2	TRBV4-2	few	TRBJ2-3	CASSQGNRRSGGDTQYF	TGTGCCAGCAGCCAAGGTAATCGGAGGAGCGGGGGAGATACGCAGTATTTT
.	TRBV14	.	TRBJ1-1	CASSPRMNTEAFF	TGTGCCAGCAGCCCTAGGATGAACACTGAAGCTTTCTTT
.	TRBV5-1	few	TRBJ1-3	CASSPEISGNTIYF	TGCGCCAGCAGCCCAGAAATATCTGGAAACACCATATATTTT
.	TRBV6-1	once	TRBJ1-3	CASSFGPSGNTIYF	TGTGCCAGCAGTTTTGGGCCCTCTGGAAACACCATATATTTT
TRBD2	TRBV29-1	.	TRBJ2-1	CSASSGTSGGYNEQFF	TGCAGCGCATCTTCCGGGACTAGCGGGGGCTACAATGAGCAGTTCTTC
.	TRBV30	.	TRBJ1-6	CAVQSRESSYNSPLHF	TGTGCCGTTCAATCCAGGGAAAGCTCCTATAATTCACCCCTCCACTTT
.	TRBV19	.	TRBJ2-3	CASSSGGVYTDTQYF	TGTGCCAGCAGTAGCGGAGGGGTATACACAGATACGCAGTATTTT
.	TRBV7-8	.	TRBJ2-7	CASSSARYEQYF	TGTGCCAGCAGCAGCGCCCGCTACGAGCAGTACTTC
TRBD1	TRBV28	.	TRBJ1-2	CASLQGARGGYTF	TGTGCCAGTCTACAGGGGGCGAGGGGTGGCTACACCTTC
.	TRBV7-9	.	TRBJ2-1	CASSSRLEAVDEQFF	TGTGCCAGCAGCTCACGACTAGAGGCGGTCGATGAGCAGTTCTTC
.	TRBV27	.	TRBJ1-6	CASSFDMNSPLHF	TGTGCCAGCAGTTTTGACATGAATTCACCCCTCCACTTT
TRBD1	TRBV30	few	TRBJ2-2	CAWRRHRGLAGELFF	TGTGCCTGGAGGAGGCACAGGGGGCTGGCCGGGGAGCTGTTTTTT
.	TRBV5-1	.	TRBJ1-2	CASSLVQASYGYTF	TGCGCCAGCAGCTTGGTGCAGGCCAGCTATGGCTACACCTTC
.	TRBV11-2	.	TRBJ1-6	CASSLGFPGSPLHF	TGTGCCAGCAGCTTAGGGTTCCCGGGTTCACCCCTCCACTTT
.	TRBV5-5	few	TRBJ1-3	CASSPTLTARNTIYF	TGTGCCAGCAGCCCTACCCTGACAGCACGAAACACCATATATTTT
TRBD1	TRBV7-2	.	TRBJ1-2	CASSFSGGYANYGYTF	TGTGCCAGCAGCTTCTCAGGGGGCTACGCTAACTATGGCTACACCTTC
TRBD1	TRBV7-9	once	TRBJ1-1	CSSSLVTGGGTEAFF	TGTTCCAGCAGCTTAGTGACAGGGGGCGGCACTGAAGCTTTCTTT
.	TRBV19	.	TRBJ1-1	CASRPTRGLPTEAFF	TGTGCCAGTAGGCCGACCAGGGGATTGCCCACTGAAGCTTTCTTT
.	TRBV27	.	TRBJ2-7	CASRGASYEQYF	TGTGCCAGCAGGGGGGCATCCTACGAGCAGTACTTC
.	TRBV28	few	TRBJ2-4	CASTPGGLIAKNSQYF	TGTGCCAGCACCCCGGGGGGCCTTATAGCCAAAAACAGTCAGTACTTC
TRBD2	TRBV29-1	few	TRBJ2-3	CSVVFAGGTDTQYF	TGCAGCGTTGTATTTGCGGGGGGCACAGATACGCAGTATTTT
.	TRBV27	.	TRBJ1-5	CASSNSAGSNQPQHF	TGTGCCAGCAGCAACTCGGCAGGCTCGAATCAGCCCCAGCATTTT
TRBD2	TRBV5-1	few	TRBJ2-1	CASSLEVSGTTYNEQFF	TGCGCCAGCAGCTTGGAAGTCTCCGGGACTACCTACAATGAGCAGTTCTTC
.	TRBV9	.	TRBJ1-5	CASSATGGDQPQHF	TGTGCCAGCAGCGCTACAGGTGGCGATCAGCCCCAGCATTTT
.	TRBV15	.	TRBJ1-4	CATSGGTTNEKLFF	TGTGCCACCAGCGGGGGGACGACTAATGAAAAACTGTTTTTT